This entry describes one T cell receptor beta chain. The sample is drawn from a study of human T cells and chemical hapten exposure. TCRdb re-called the RACE reads with MiXCR, one entry per CDR3 protein. The table has roughly 200,000 distinct CDR3 sequences, about 20% seen once. Germline CDR1 reads KGHDR; CDR2 reads SFDVKD. This CDR3 has 14 amino acids. V lost 3 bases and J 4 bases, leaving 11 bases between the germline ends. The time point is: patch test 1, 2 weeks after DPC sensitization. Treatment defined: therapeutic diphenylcyclopropenone sensitization with weekly scalp DPC. This chain links TRBV24-1 with TRBJ1-2; D not resolved. The source is a woman in her forties or fifties with alopecia areata. Some clones in this sample may be carry-over from other donors' samples. The specimen comprised whole blood, sampled in connection with sensitization to the hapten diphenylcyclopropenone (DPC). The CDR3 here is CATSDPLAGYGYTF. CDR3 bases: TGTGCCACCAGTGATCCCCTCGCAGGCTATGGCTACACCTTC.